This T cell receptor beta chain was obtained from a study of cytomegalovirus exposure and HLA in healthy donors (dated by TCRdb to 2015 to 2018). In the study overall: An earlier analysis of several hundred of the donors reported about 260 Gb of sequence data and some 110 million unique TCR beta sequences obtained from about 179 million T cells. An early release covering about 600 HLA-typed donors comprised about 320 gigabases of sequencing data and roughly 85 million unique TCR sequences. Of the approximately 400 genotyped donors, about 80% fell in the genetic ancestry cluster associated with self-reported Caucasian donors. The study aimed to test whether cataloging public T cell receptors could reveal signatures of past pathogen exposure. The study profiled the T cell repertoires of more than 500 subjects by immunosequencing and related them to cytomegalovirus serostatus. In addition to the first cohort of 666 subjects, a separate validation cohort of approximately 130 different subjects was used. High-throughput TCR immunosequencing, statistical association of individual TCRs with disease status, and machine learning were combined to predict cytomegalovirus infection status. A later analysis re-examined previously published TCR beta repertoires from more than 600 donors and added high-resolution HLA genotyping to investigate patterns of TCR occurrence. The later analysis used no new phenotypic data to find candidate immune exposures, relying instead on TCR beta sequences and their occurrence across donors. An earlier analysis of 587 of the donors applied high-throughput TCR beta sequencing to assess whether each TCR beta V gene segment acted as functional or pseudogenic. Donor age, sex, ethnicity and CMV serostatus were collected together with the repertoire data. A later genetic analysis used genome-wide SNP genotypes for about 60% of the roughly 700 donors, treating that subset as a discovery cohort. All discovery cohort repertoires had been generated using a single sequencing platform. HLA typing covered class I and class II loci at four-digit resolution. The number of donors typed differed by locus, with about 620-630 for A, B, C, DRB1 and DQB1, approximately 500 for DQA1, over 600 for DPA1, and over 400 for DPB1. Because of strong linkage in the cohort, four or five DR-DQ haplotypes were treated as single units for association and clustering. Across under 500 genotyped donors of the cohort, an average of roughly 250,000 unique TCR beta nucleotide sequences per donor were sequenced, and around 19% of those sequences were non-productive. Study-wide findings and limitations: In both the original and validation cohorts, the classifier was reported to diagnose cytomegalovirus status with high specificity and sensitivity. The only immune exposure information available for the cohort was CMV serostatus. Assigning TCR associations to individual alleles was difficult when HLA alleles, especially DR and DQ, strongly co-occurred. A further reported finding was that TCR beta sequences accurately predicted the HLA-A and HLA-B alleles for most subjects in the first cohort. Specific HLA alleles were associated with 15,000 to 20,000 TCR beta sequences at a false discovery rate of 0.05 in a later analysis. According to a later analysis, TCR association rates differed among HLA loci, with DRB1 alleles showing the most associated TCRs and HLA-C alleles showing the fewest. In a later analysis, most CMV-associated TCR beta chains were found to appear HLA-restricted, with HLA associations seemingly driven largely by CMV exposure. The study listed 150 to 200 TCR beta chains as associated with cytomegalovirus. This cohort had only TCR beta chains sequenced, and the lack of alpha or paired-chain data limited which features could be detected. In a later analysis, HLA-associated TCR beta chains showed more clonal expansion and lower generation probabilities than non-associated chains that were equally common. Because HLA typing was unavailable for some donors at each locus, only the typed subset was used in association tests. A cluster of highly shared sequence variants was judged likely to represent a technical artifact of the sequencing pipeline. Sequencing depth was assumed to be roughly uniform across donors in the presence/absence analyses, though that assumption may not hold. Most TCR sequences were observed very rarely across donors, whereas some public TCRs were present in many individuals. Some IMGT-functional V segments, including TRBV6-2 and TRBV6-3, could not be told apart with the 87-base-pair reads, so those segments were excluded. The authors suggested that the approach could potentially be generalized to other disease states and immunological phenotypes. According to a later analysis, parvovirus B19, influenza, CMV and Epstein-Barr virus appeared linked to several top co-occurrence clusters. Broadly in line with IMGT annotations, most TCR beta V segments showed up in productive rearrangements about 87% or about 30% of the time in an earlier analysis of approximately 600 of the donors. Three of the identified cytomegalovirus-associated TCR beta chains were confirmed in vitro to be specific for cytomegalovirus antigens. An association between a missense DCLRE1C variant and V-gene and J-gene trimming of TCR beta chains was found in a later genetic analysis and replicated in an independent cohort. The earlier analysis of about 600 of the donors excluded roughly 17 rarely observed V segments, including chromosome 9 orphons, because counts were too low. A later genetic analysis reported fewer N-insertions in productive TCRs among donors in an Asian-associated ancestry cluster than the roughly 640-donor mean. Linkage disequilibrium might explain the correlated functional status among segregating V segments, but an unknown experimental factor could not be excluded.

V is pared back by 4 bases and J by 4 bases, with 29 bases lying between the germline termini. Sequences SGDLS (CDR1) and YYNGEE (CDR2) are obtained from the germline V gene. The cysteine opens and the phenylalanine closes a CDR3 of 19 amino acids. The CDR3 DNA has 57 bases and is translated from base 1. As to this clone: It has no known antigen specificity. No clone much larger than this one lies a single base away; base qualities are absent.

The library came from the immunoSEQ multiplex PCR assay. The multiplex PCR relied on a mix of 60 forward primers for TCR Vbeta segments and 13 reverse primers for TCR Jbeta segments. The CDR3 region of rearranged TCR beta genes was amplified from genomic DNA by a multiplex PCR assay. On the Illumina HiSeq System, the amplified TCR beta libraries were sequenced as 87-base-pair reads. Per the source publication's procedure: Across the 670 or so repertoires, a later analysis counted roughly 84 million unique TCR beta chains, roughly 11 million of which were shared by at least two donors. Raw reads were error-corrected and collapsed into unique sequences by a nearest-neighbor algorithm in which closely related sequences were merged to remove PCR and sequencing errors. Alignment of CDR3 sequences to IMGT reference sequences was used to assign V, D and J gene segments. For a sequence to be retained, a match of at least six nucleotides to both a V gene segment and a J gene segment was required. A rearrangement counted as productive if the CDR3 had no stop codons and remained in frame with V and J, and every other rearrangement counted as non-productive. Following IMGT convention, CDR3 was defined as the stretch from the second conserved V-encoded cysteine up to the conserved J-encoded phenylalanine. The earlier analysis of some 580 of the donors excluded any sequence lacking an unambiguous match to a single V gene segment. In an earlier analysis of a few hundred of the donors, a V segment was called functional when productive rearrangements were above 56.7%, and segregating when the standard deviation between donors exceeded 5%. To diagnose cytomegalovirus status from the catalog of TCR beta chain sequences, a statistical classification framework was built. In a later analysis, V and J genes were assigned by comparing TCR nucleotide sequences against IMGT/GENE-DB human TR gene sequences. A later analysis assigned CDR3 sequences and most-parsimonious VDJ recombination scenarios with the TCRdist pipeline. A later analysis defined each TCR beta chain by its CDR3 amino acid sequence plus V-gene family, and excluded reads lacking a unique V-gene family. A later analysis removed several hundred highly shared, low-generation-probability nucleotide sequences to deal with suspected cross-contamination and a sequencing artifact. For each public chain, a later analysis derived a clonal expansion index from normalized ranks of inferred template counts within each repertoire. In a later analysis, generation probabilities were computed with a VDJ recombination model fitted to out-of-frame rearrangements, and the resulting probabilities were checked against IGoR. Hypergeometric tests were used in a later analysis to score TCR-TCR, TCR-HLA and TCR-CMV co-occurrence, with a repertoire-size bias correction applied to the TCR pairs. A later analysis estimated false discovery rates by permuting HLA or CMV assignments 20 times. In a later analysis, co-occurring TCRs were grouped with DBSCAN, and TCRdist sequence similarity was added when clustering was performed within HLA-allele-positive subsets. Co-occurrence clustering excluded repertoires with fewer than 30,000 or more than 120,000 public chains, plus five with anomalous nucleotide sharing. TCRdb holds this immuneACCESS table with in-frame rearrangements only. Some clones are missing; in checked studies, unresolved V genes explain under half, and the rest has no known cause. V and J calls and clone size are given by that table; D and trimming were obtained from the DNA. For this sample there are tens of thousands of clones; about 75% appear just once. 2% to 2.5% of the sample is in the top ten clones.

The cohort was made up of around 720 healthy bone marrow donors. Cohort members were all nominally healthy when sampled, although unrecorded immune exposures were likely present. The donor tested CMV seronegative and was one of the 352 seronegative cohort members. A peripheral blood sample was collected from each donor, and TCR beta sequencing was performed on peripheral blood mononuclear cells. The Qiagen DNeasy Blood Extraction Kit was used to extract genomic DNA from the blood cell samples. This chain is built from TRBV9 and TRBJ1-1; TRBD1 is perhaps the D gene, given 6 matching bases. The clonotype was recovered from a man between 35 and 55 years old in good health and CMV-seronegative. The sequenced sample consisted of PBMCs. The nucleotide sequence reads TGTGCCAGCAGCCCTACTGGAACAGGGTCCGTGCGCGGCCTCACTGAAGCTTTCTTT. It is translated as CASSPTGTGSVRGLTEAFF.